This TCR beta chain was captured in a study of T-cell reconstitution after alpha-beta-depleted transplantation in children. The V end was cut by 0 bases, the J end by 0 bases, with 8 bases between. Germline loops: CDR1 KGHSH, CDR2 LQKENI. The CDR3 contains 16 residues. On this clonotype itself: Antigen unknown.

Preparation of the TCRbeta library involved a method that used unique molecular identifiers. TCRdb used MiXCR to reprocess the PCR reads, holding one entry per CDR3 protein. The sample has fewer than 550,000 distinct CDR3 sequences; over 9.5% are singletons. The study's findings and limits: Several hundred graft clones that had expanded were reportedly the source of alpha-beta T cells about two months after transplant.

This chain links TRBV18 with TRBJ2-2; D ambiguous. The TCR originated in a child under 10 years old with inherited bone marrow failure, due to receive a stem cell transplant. The source was PBMCs, collected before TCRalphabeta/CD19-depleted stem cell transplant. The CDR3 DNA follows: TGTGCCAGCTCACCACCCGTCCTCGCGAACACCGGGGAGCTGTTTTTT. Amino acid sequence: CASSPPVLANTGELFF.